This TCR beta chain stems from a study of patients and donors after allogeneic stem cell transplantation. Each CDR3 protein gets one entry after TCRdb re-called the RT-PCR reads with MiXCR. The sample carries approximately 210,000 distinct CDR3 sequences, around two fifths recorded once. V gave up 5 bases and J gave up 6 bases; unmatched junction bases: 7. The CDR3 consists of 15 residues. Germline V lookup: CDR1 SGHTA, CDR2 FQGTGA. The gene calls are TRBV7-3 and TRBJ2-1; 10 bases agree with TRBD2. Sequencing used blood, either unsorted or a sorted T cell fraction (not recorded which). This TCR was sampled from a human donor who was either an allogeneic HSCT recipient or a stem cell or donor lymphocyte infusion donor (not recorded which). It is not recorded whose cells these are; they may come from a transplant donor. CDR3 DNA: TGTGCCAGCAGCCCCCGGCTAGCGGGAGCCAATGAGCAGTTCTTC. The encoded protein is CASSPRLAGANEQFF.